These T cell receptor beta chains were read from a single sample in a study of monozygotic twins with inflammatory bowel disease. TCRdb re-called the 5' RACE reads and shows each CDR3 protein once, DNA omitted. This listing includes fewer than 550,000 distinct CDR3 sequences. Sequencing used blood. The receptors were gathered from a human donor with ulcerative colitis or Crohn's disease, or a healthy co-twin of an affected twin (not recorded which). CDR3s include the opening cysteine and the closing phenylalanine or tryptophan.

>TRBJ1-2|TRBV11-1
CASSLSGTWGRQGRHGYTF
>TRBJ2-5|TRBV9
CASSPHPSRAETQYF
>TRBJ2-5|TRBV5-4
CASSKDRVGETQYF
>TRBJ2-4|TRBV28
CASESAGRGQYF
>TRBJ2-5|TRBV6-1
CASSGLGQATGETQYF
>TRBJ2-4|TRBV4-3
CASSQEPWRYF
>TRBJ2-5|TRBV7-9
CASSLVEQETQYF
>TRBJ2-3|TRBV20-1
CSAWTSGSPDTQYF
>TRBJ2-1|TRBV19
CASSIGGGDNEQFF
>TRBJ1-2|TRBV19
CASSITGALLDGYTF
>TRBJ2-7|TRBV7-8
CASSLELAPTYEQYF
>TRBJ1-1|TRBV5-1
CASSLGGDAKAFF
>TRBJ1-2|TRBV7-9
CATSRGPARDYGYTF
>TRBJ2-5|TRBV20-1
CSVSQGVGQETQYF
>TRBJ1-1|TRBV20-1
CSARDVGARNTEAFF
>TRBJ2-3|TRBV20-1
CSAGQPGATDTQYF
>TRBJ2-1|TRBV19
CASNRGTSGTNEQFF
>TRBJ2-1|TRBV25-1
CASSGLSVRAYNEQFF
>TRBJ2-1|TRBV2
CASSVVGVGLSANNEQFF
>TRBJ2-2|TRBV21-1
CAPSLEVKGTGELFF
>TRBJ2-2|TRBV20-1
CSAPSGGNTGELFF
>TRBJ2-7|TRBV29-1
CSVSWGTGMRGEQYF
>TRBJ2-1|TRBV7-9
CASSPAGSRDNEQFF
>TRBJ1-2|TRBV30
CAWRGQSNYGYTF
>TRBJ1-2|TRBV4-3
CASSQDQGGGNYGYTF
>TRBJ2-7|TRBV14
CASSGSPRTYEQYF
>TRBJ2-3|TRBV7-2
CASSLVYTDTQYF
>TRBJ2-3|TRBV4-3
CASSQDAGGSRNTQYF
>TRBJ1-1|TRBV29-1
CSHKRGGLTESFF
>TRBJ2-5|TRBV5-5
CASSLEAIQGGQETQYF
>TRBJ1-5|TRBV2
CASSEAGDQPQHF
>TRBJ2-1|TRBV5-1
CASSLDVGGNEQFF
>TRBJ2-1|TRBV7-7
CASSLELAGLNEQFF
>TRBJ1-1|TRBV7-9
CASSTSLGTEAFF
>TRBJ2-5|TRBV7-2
CASSFAGKETQYF
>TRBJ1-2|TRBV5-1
CASSLGEGWDYGYTF
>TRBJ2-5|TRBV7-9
CASSLERRLNQETQYF
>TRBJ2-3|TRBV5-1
CASSLEGGRANTQYF
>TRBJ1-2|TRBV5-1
CASSLAWEGTNYGYTF
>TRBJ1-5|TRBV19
CASSMVGRVDF
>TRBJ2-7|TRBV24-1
CATSDPGTETYEQYF
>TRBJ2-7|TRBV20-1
CSAARLAGGGYEQYF
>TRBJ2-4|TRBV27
CASSLLRGRVEYF
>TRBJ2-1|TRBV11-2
CASSRWGENEQFF
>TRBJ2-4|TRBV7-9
CASSSYRDIAKNIQYF